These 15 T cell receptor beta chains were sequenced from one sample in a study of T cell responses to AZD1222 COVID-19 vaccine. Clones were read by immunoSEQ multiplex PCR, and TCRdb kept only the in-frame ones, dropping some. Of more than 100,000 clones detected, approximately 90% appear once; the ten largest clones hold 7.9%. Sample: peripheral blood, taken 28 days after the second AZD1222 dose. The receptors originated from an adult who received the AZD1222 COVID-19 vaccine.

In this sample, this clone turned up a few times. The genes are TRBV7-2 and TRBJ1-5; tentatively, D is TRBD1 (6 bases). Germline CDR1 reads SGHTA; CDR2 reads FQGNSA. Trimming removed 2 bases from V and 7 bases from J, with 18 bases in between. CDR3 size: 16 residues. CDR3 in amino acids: CASSLFGQGLGQPQHF. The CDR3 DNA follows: TGTGCCAGCAGCTTATTCGGCCAGGGGTTGGGGCAGCCCCAGCATTTT.

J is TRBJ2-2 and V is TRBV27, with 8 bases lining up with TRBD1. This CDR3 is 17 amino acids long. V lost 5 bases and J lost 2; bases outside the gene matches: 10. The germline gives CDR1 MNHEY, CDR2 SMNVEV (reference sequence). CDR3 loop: CASSRDQTGANTGELFF. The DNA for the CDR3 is TGTGCCAGCAGTCGAGACCAGACAGGGGCCAACACCGGGGAGCTGTTTTTT.

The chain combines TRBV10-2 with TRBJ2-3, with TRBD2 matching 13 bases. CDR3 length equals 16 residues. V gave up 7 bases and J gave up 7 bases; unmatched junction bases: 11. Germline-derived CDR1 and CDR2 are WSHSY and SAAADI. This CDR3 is CASTQTSGRAFNTQYF. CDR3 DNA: TGCGCCAGCACCCAAACTAGCGGGAGGGCCTTTAATACGCAGTATTTT.

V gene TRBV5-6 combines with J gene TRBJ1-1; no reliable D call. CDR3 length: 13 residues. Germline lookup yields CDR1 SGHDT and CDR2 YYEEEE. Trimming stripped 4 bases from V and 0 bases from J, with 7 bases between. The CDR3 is CASSGSLNTEAFF. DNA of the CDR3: TGTGCCAGCAGCGGGAGCTTGAACACTGAAGCTTTCTTT.

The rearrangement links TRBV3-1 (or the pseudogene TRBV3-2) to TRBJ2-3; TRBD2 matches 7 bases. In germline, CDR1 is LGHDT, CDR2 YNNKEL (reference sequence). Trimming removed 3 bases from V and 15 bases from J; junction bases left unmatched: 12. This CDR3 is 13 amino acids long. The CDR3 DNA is TGTGCCAGCAGCCAGGGAAAGCGGGGCCATTGTTATTTT. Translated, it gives CASSQGKRGHCYF.

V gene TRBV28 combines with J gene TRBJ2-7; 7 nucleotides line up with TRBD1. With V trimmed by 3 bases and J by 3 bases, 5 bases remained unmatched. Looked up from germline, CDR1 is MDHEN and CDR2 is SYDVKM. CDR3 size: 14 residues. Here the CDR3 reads CASSFKGGFYEQYF. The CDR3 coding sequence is TGTGCCAGCAGTTTTAAAGGGGGCTTCTACGAGCAGTACTTC. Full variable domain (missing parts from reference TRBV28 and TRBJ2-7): DVKVTQSSRYLVKRTGEKVFLECVQDMDHENMFWYRQDPGLGLRLIYFSYDVKMKEKGDIPEGYSVSREKKERFSLILESASTNQTSMYLCASSFKGGFYEQYFGPGTRLTVT.

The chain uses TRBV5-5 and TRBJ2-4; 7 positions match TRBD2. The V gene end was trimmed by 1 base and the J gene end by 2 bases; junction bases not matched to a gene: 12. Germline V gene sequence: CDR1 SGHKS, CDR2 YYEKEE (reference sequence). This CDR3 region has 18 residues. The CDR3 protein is CASSLLAGRGLTKNIQYF. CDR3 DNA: TGTGCCAGCAGCTTGCTGGCGGGGCGGGGGTTAACCAAAAACATTCAGTACTTC. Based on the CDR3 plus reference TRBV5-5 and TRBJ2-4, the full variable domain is DAGVTQSPTHLIKTRGQQVTLRCSPISGHKSVSWYQQVLGQGPQFIFQYYEKEERGRGNFPDRFSARQFPNYSSELNVNALLLGDSALYLCASSLLAGRGLTKNIQYFGAGTRLSVL.

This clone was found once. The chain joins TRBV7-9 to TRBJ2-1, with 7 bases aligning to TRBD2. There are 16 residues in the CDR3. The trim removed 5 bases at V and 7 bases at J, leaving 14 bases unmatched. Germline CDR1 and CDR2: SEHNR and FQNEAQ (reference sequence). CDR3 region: CASSMHHGTNSNEQFF. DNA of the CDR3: TGTGCCAGCAGCATGCATCACGGGACTAACTCTAATGAGCAGTTCTTC.

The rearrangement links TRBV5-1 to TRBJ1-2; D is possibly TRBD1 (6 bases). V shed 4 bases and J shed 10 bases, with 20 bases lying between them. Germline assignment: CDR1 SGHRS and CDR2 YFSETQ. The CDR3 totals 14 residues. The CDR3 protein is CASSTTGMERAYTF. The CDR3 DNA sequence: TGCGCCAGCAGCACCACAGGGATGGAGAGGGCCTACACCTTC.

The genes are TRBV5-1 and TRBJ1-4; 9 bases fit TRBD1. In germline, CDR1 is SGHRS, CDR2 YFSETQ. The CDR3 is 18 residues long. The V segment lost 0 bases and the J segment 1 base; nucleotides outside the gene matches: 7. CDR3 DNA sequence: TGCGCCAGCAGCTTGGAGGGAGGGACAGGGAAAACTAATGAAAAACTGTTTTTT. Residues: CASSLEGGTGKTNEKLFF.

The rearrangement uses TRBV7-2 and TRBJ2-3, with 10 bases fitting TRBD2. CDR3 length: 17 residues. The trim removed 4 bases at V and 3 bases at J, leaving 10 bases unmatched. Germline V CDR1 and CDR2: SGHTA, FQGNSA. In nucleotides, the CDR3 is TGTGCCAGCAGCTCCCAGATCTCTAGCGGGGGAACAGATACGCAGTATTTT. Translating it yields CASSSQISSGGTDTQYF.

CDR3 loop: CASRPGGQTNIQYF. In DNA, the CDR3 is TGTGCCAGCAGGCCCGGGGGCCAAACAAACATTCAGTACTTC. The V and J genes are TRBV6-6 and TRBJ2-4; the D call may be TRBD1 or TRBD2 (6 bases each). This CDR3 is built from 14 residues. V gave up 6 bases and J gave up 6 bases, with 15 bases separating them. Germline CDR1 is MNHNY and CDR2 is SVGAGI (reference sequence).

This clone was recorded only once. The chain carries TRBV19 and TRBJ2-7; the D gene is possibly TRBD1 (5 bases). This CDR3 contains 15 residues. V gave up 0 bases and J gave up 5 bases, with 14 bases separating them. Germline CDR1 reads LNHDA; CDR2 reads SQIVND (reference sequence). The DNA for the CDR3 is TGTGCCAGTAGTATAGATCCAGGGTCATCTCACGAGCAGTACTTC. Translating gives CASSIDPGSSHEQYF.

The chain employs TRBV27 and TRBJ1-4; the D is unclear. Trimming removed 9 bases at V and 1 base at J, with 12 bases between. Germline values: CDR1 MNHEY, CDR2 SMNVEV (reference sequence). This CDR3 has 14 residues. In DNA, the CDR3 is TGTGCCAGTGCCGGAGGAGGAACTAATGAAAAACTGTTTTTT. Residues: CASAGGGTNEKLFF.

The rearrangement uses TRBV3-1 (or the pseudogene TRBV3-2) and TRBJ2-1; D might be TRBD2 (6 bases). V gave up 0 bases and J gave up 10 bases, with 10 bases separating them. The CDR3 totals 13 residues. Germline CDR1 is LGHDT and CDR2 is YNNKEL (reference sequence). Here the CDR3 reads CASSQELRGEQFF. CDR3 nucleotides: TGTGCCAGCAGCCAAGAACTTCGGGGGGAGCAGTTCTTC.